This TCR beta chain was identified in a study of T cell responses to AZD1222 COVID-19 vaccine. Study findings and constraints: Among those given AZD1222, only five or six were seropositive at baseline. CD4 TCRs associated with vaccination spanned spike, dominating at 160-218 and 743-854. White British people made up most donors, females outnumbered males, and clonal diversity was possibly underestimated.

As for this clone: The antigen is not known.

Clones were sequenced by immunoSEQ multiplex PCR, and TCRdb holds only the in-frame ones, with some missing. Here the sample spans roughly 150,000 clones, 90% being singletons. The clonotype comes from an adult who received the AZD1222 COVID-19 vaccine. The sample here was peripheral blood, taken 28 days after the second AZD1222 dose.

The CDR3 sequence: CAISGEAGSSYEQYF. CDR3 sequence (DNA): TGTGCCATCAGTGGTGAGGCAGGGAGCTCCTACGAGCAGTACTTC. The J gene is TRBJ2-7, the V gene TRBV10-3; D could derive from TRBD1 or TRBD2 (5 bases each). Trimming removed 4 bases at V and 0 bases at J, with 13 bases between. The germline V gene has CDR1 ENHRY and CDR2 SYGVKD. The CDR3 is 15 amino acids.